A single sample gave rise to the 15 T cell receptor beta chains below, sequenced in a study of blood T cell repertoires in COVID-19. Assay used: immunoSEQ multiplex PCR; TCRdb lists only in-frame clones, some missing. The data hold approximately 250,000 clones, with more than 85% observed a single time. Sequencing used peripheral blood. All receptors derive from a woman aged 60-75 years with COVID-19, enrolled during active disease.

This sequence joins TRBV5-1 and TRBJ2-1; TRBD1 is a possible D gene (6 bases). The CDR3 length is 11 residues. CDR1 is SGHRS, CDR2 YFSETQ, per germline. Trimming stripped 2 bases from V and 13 bases from J, with 10 bases between. In nucleotides, the CDR3 is TGCGCCAGCAGCTTCTTGACAGGCCAGTTCTTC. Translated, it gives CASSFLTGQFF.

This clone was seen just once. The chain recombines TRBV3-1 (or the pseudogene TRBV3-2) with TRBJ2-3; D gene ambiguous. The CDR3 is 15 residues long. The germline V gene encodes CDR1 LGHDT and CDR2 YNNKEL (reference sequence). Between the trimmed V and J ends, which lost 1 base and 0 bases, there was a span of 8 bases. The CDR3 is CASSQGPTSTDTQYF. CDR3 nucleotides: TGTGCCAGCAGCCAAGGCCCAACAAGCACAGATACGCAGTATTTT.

This chain connects TRBV29-1 to TRBJ2-5; 10 bases are shared with TRBD2. CDR1 SQVTM and CDR2 ANQGSEA come from the germline V gene. The CDR3 length is 13 residues. With V trimmed by 4 bases and J by 5 bases, 4 bases remained unmatched. CDR3 region: CSVAASGSETQYF. DNA for the CDR3: TGCAGCGTTGCGGCTAGCGGGAGTGAGACCCAGTACTTC.

V gene TRBV7-8 combines with J gene TRBJ2-7; 8 bases match TRBD2. V shed 4 bases and J 2 bases; nucleotides not matched to a gene: 4. The CDR3 extends over 14 amino acids. From germline, CDR1 is SGHVS and CDR2 FQNEAQ. Here the CDR3 DNA reads TGTGCCAGCAGCTACCGGGAGGGTACCTACGAGCAGTACTTC. Amino acid sequence: CASSYREGTYEQYF.

The CDR3 loop is CASSATGMNTEAFF. CDR3 nucleotides: TGTGCCAGTAGTGCGACAGGAATGAACACTGAAGCTTTCTTT. The V and J genes are TRBV19 and TRBJ1-1; perhaps TRBD1 as D (6 bases). The ends were cut back, 5 bases at V and 0 bases at J, with 10 bases in the middle. Germline CDR1 is LNHDA and CDR2 is SQIVND (reference sequence). CDR3 length: 14 residues. The full variable domain, in which reference TRBV19 and TRBJ1-1 provide the parts outside the CDR3, is DGGITQSPKYLFRKEGQNVTLSCEQNLNHDAMYWYRQDPGQGLRLIYYSQIVNDFQKGDIAEGYSVSREKKESFPLTVTSAQKNPTAFYLCASSATGMNTEAFFGQGTRLTVV.

At least ten counts were recorded for this clone. The chain combines TRBV7-8 with TRBJ2-7, with TRBD1 matching over 12 bases. CDR3 length: 15 amino acids. From germline, CDR1 is SGHVS and CDR2 FQNEAQ. V lost 5 bases and J lost 4; bases outside the gene matches: 6. As DNA, the CDR3 is TGTGCCAGCAGCCCCCCGGGACAGGGGGCGTACGAGCAGTACTTC. This gives the protein CASSPPGQGAYEQYF.

The chain employs TRBV4-2 and TRBJ1-1; 7 bases match TRBD1. The V segment lost 0 bases and the J segment 2 bases; nucleotides outside the gene matches: 12. This CDR3 contains 18 residues. Germline V gives CDR1 LGHNA, CDR2 YNFKEQ. DNA of the CDR3: TGTGCCAGCAGCCAAGATCGTGGAGGGGGCAATCTTAACACTGAAGCTTTCTTT. Amino acid sequence: CASSQDRGGGNLNTEAFF.

V and J are TRBV30 and TRBJ2-7; TRBD2 matches 7 bases. This CDR3 spans 14 amino acids. Germline trimming cut 4 bases from V and 4 bases from J; bases unmatched to any gene: 10. Germline CDR1 reads GTSNPN; CDR2 reads SVGIG (reference sequence). The CDR3 bases are TGTGCCTGGACTGCGGCGGGAGCGGTATACGAGCAGTACTTC. Protein product: CAWTAAGAVYEQYF.

V usage is TRBV24-1 and J usage is TRBJ1-4; 8 nucleotides align to TRBD1. The V gene's germline CDR1 is KGHDR and CDR2 SFDVKD. The CDR3 runs to 15 residues. V shed 4 bases, J shed 8 bases, and the junction held 8 bases outside the gene matches. The CDR3: CATSDPTGVDEKLFF. The CDR3 bases are TGTGCCACCAGTGACCCGACAGGGGTGGACGAAAAACTGTTTTTT.

This chain uses TRBV14 with TRBJ1-4, with D tentatively TRBD1 (5 bases). The CDR3 has 16 residues. Trimming removed 3 bases at V and 0 bases at J, with 11 bases between. Per germline, CDR1 SGHDN and CDR2 FVKESK. Written as DNA, the CDR3 is TGTGCCAGCAGCCATATGGGGCCAGCAACTAATGAAAAACTGTTTTTT. Encoded protein: CASSHMGPATNEKLFF.

The rearrangement joins TRBV6-1 to TRBJ1-1; the match to TRBD1 covers 7 bases. After removal of 1 base from V and 12 bases from J, the junction contained 8 bases not matched to a gene. Germline assignment: CDR1 MNHNS and CDR2 SASEGT. The CDR3 totals 13 residues. The CDR3 bases are TGTGCCAGCAGTGAAGGAGGGGGCAGGATGACTTTCTTT. The encoded protein is CASSEGGGRMTFF.

The chain joins TRBV2 to TRBJ1-2, with 7 bases matching TRBD1. CDR1 and CDR2 from the germline V gene are SNHLY and FYNNEI. Losses at the gene ends were 5 bases for V and 4 bases for J; bases not matched to a gene: 13. This CDR3 comprises 16 residues. The CDR3 protein is CASSKLQGVSGYGYTF. DNA for the CDR3: TGTGCCAGCAGTAAGCTTCAGGGGGTGAGTGGCTATGGCTACACCTTC.

The rearrangement joins TRBV7-2 to TRBJ2-1; 8 bases agree with TRBD2. V dropped 8 bases and J dropped 9; count of bases not matched to a gene: 6. Looked up from germline, CDR1 is SGHTA and CDR2 is FQGNSA. The CDR3 is 12 amino acids. The CDR3 reads CASGPGRAEQFF. The CDR3 DNA reads as TGTGCCAGCGGCCCCGGGAGGGCTGAGCAGTTCTTC.

The gene calls are TRBV7-8 and TRBJ2-1, with D hard to call. Trimming cost V 8 bases and J 6 bases, with 8 bases left between them. Germline CDR1 SGHVS, CDR2 FQNEAQ. The CDR3 has 11 amino acids. CDR3 DNA: TGTGCCAGCCAGTGGGCCAATGAGCAGTTCTTC. Its protein product is CASQWANEQFF.

The CDR3 spells CASSSYITGLGGYTF. The CDR3 DNA reads as TGTGCCAGCAGCTCTTACATCACAGGGTTAGGAGGCTACACCTTC. The chain joins TRBV5-4 to TRBJ1-2; possibly TRBD1 for D (6 bases). Germline loops: CDR1 SGHNT, CDR2 YYREEE (reference sequence). The CDR3 covers 15 residues. V was clipped by 3 bases and J by 8 bases, with 20 bases between them.